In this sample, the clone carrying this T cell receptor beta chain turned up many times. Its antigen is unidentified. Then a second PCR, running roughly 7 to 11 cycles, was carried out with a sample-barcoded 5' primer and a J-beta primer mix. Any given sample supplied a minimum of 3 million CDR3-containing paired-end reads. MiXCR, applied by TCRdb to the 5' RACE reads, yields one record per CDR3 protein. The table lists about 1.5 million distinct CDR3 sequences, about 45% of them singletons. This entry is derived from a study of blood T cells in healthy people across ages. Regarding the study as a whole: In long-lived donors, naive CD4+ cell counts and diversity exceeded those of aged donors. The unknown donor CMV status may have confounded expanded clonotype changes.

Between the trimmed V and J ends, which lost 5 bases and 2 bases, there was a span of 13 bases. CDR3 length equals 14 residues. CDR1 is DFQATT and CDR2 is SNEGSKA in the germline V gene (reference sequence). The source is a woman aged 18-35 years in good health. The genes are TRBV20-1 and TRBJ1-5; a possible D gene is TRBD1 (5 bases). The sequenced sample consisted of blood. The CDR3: CSASLGARNQPQHF. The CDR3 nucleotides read TGCAGTGCTTCCTTAGGGGCGCGCAATCAGCCCCAGCATTTT.